This paragraph reports one T cell receptor beta chain. Its antigen remains unknown. CDR3 size: 16 residues. Germline-derived CDR1 and CDR2 are SGHKS and YYEKEE (reference sequence). The V and J ends lost 4 bases and 1 base respectively, with 17 bases between them. This specimen belongs to a study of T cell responses to AZD1222 COVID-19 vaccine. General study findings and limits: Following two doses of AZD1222, Spike-specific TCR breadth and depth rose. White British donors predominated, females outnumbered males, and clonal diversity was possibly underestimated. Seropositive AZD1222 recipients at baseline numbered only 6 or 7. The CD4 TCRs associated with vaccination extended across spike and predominated at 160-218 and 743-854.

TCRdb keeps only in-frame clones here, not all; method: immunoSEQ multiplex PCR. The sample contains over 130,000 clones, approximately 86% of which appear only once. Material: peripheral blood, obtained on day 0 of AZD1222 vaccination. The chain joins TRBV5-5 to TRBJ1-1; D gene uncertain. The sequence was obtained from an adult in good health. This CDR3 reads CASSLNPVARNTEAFF. CDR3 sequence (DNA): TGTGCCAGCAGCCTGAATCCCGTCGCGAGGAACACTGAAGCTTTCTTT.